Below are 19 T cell receptor beta chains sequenced from a single sample in a study of blood T cells in healthy people across ages. Then a second PCR, running about 7 to 11 cycles, was carried out with a sample-barcoded 5' primer and a J-beta primer mix. TCRdb re-called the 5' RACE reads through MiXCR, storing one row per CDR3 protein. The repertoire holds some 1.4 million distinct CDR3 sequences, with approximately 42% as singletons. Sequenced input: blood. Receptors originate from a woman between 18 and 29 years old in good health.

This clonotype was recorded a few times. The rearrangement links TRBV2 to TRBJ2-7; D call uncertain. Per the germline V gene, CDR1 is SNHLY and CDR2 is FYNNEI. Trimming stripped 1 base from V and 1 base from J, with 17 bases between. The CDR3 loop spans 17 amino acids. CDR3 in amino acids: CASSEEVSLTFSYEQYF. The CDR3 nucleotides are TGTGCCAGCAGTGAAGAGGTCAGCCTGACATTTTCCTACGAGCAGTACTTC.

This clonotype turned up a few times. V is TRBV25-1 and J is TRBJ2-5; 8 positions agree with TRBD2. The J call may be incorrect, as the DNA end agrees better with TRBJ2-7. CDR3 size: 16 residues. Germline values: CDR1 MGHDK, CDR2 SYGVNS. The CDR3 loop reads CASSEYIGREAYEQYF. CDR3 sequence (DNA): TGTGCCAGCAGTGAATATATCGGGCGGGAGGCGTACGAGCAGTACTTC.

This clonotype showed up just a few times. V gene TRBV20-1 combines with J gene TRBJ2-7, with D possibly TRBD1 on 6 matching bases. The germline V and J ends were trimmed by 6 bases and 2 bases, with 20 bases remaining between them. The CDR3 runs 15 residues. Germline V gene sequence: CDR1 DFQATT, CDR2 SNEGSKA (reference sequence). In nucleotides, the CDR3 is TGCAGTGCCACCAGTTTAGGGGGATCTCCCTACGAGCAGTACTTC. It codes for CSATSLGGSPYEQYF.

V and J are TRBV25-1 and TRBJ1-2; 7 bases line up with TRBD1. After removal of 5 bases from V and 2 bases from J, the junction contained 8 bases not matched to a gene. The CDR3 loop spans 15 amino acids. From germline, CDR1 is MGHDK and CDR2 SYGVNS. CDR3 protein: CASSNRRQGNYGYTF. For the CDR3, the DNA is TGTGCCAGCAGTAATCGGAGACAGGGAAACTATGGCTACACCTTC.

The chain combines TRBV20-1 with TRBJ1-5, with 8 nucleotides matching TRBD1. Germline V gene lookup returns CDR1 DFQATT and CDR2 SNEGSKA (reference sequence). CDR3 length: 13 residues. Trimming at V came to 5 bases and at J to 5 bases, leaving 5 bases not matched to a gene. CDR3 loop: CSAHRGGDQPQHF. The CDR3 DNA reads TGCAGTGCTCACAGGGGGGGTGATCAGCCCCAGCATTTT.

In its sample, this clonotype was seen a few times. The V gene is TRBV20-1, the J gene TRBJ2-7, with unresolved D. Trimming left V 0 bases short and J 0 bases short, with 12 bases between. From germline, CDR1 is DFQATT and CDR2 SNEGSKA (reference sequence). This CDR3 is built from 15 residues. In DNA form, the CDR3 reads TGCAGTGCTAGAGATAAACAGTTTAACTCCTACGAGCAGTACTTC. Translating gives CSARDKQFNSYEQYF.

This clonotype has more than one count but fewer than ten. This chain connects TRBV7-2 to TRBJ1-1, with unresolved D. Germline CDR1 reads SGHTA; CDR2 reads FQGNSA. The V gene lost 1 base and the J gene lost 6 bases, with 15 bases spanning the gap. This CDR3 spans 15 amino acids. CDR3 amino acids: CASSLDSSRRAEAFF. In DNA, the CDR3 is TGTGCCAGCAGCTTAGACTCGTCCCGGAGGGCTGAAGCTTTCTTT. Drawing the rest from reference TRBV7-2 and TRBJ1-1, the complete variable domain is GAGVSQSPSNKVTEKGKDVELRCDPISGHTALYWYRQSLGQGLEFLIYFQGNSAPDKSGLPSDRFSAERTGGSVSTLTIQRTQQEDSAVYLCASSLDSSRRAEAFFGQGTRLTVV.

There are a few counts of this clonotype. The chain carries TRBV15 and TRBJ1-2; 7 bases match TRBD1. V lost 4 bases to trimming and J lost 5 bases; unmatched junction nucleotides: 7. This CDR3 is built from 14 residues. In germline, CDR1 is LNHNV, CDR2 YYDKDF (reference sequence). CDR3 DNA: TGTGCCACCAGCACAGACAGGGTCAATTATGGCTACACCTTC. This encodes CATSTDRVNYGYTF.

V is TRBV5-5 and J is TRBJ1-4; D may be TRBD1 (5 bases). Germline V gives CDR1 SGHKS, CDR2 YYEKEE (reference sequence). V dropped 1 base and J dropped 4 bases, with 11 bases sitting between them. The CDR3 runs to 15 residues. DNA of the CDR3: TGTGCCAGCAGCTTGAGACAGCCTATTAATGAAAAACTGTTTTTT. Residues: CASSLRQPINEKLFF.

The CDR3 spells CAISGPGQPYEQYF. The CDR3, as DNA: TGTGCCATCAGCGGTCCGGGACAGCCCTACGAGCAGTACTTC. The chain has TRBV10-3 and TRBJ2-7, with 7 bases aligning to TRBD1. CDR1 ENHRY and CDR2 SYGVKD come from the germline V gene. Trimming cost V 6 bases and J 2 bases; bases outside gene matches: 7. The CDR3 sequence is 14 residues long.

CDR3 loop: CASRQRTGESPYNEQFF. The CDR3 DNA reads TGTGCCAGCAGACAAAGGACAGGGGAAAGCCCCTACAATGAGCAGTTCTTC. This sequence joins TRBV27 and TRBJ2-1, with 9 nucleotides matching TRBD1. The CDR3 sequence is 17 residues long. V lost 6 bases to trimming and J lost 2 bases; unmatched junction nucleotides: 11. CDR1 and CDR2 from the germline V gene are MNHEY and SMNVEV (reference sequence).

This clonotype was found a few times. V and J are TRBV5-1 and TRBJ2-7, with a possible D match to TRBD2 (6 bases). Germline V CDR1 and CDR2: SGHRS, YFSETQ. V lost 0 bases and J lost 4, with 23 bases in between. The CDR3 is 18 residues long. The DNA of the CDR3 is TGCGCCAGCAGCTTGGTAGGTGCGGGACCGGGTAGCACTTACGAGCAGTACTTC. It is translated as CASSLVGAGPGSTYEQYF.

This rearrangement joins TRBV29-1 to TRBJ2-1; D remains ambiguous. The end of the DNA aligns better with TRBJ2-7, so the J call may be wrong. The germline V gene encodes CDR1 SQVTM and CDR2 ANQGSEA. The CDR3 has 13 residues. CDR3 nucleotides: TGCAGCGTTGAAGATAGGCTTGACAATGAGCAGTACTTC. Translating it yields CSVEDRLDNEQYF.

This chain links TRBV29-1 with TRBJ2-7, with a possible D match to TRBD1 (6 bases). The CDR3 sequence is 12 residues long. Germline CDR1 SQVTM, CDR2 ANQGSEA. Between the trimmed V and J ends, which lost 6 bases and 6 bases, there was a span of 15 bases. The CDR3 reads CSVIGQNFEQYF. For the CDR3, the DNA is TGCAGCGTAATAGGACAGAACTTCGAGCAGTACTTC.

The chain links TRBV10-3 to TRBJ2-1, with D hard to call. With 10 bases removed from V and 5 bases from J, the gap between germline ends came to 12 bases. The V gene's germline CDR1 is ENHRY and CDR2 SYGVKD. The CDR3 is 12 residues long. As DNA, the CDR3 is TGTGCCAGTAGGGTCTCAAACAATGAGCAGTTCTTC. This translates into CASRVSNNEQFF.

The chain recombines TRBV10-3 with TRBJ2-3; 8 bases match TRBD1. With V trimmed by 0 bases and J by 8 bases, 10 bases remained unmatched. Germline assignment: CDR1 ENHRY and CDR2 SYGVKD. This CDR3 spans 16 amino acids. CDR3 nucleotide sequence: TGTGCCATCAGTGAGTCGTATAGCCAGGGGGCGGGTACGCAGTATTTT. Translation gives CAISESYSQGAGTQYF.

In regard to this clonotype: Its ends do not fully match the called genes, so a read error is possible. V is TRBV12-3 or TRBV12-4 and J is TRBJ2-7; 8 bases are a match to TRBD2. TRBJ2-4 explains the end of the DNA better; the J call may be wrong. The CDR3 length is 15 residues. The CDR3 protein is CAGSLGTRNGNIQYF. The DNA for the CDR3 is TGTGCCGGCAGTTTAGGGACTAGAAACGGGAACATTCAGTACTTC.

The table lists this clonotype with a few counts. The V gene is TRBV20-1, the J gene TRBJ1-2, with D possibly TRBD1 on 5 matching bases. There are 13 residues in the CDR3. The germline V gene encodes CDR1 DFQATT and CDR2 SNEGSKA (reference sequence). V lost 7 bases to trimming and J lost 4 bases, with 16 bases between them. The CDR3 DNA reads as TGCAGTGGAAACCGGGACGGGCGCTATGGCTACACCTTC. It codes for CSGNRDGRYGYTF.

This rearrangement joins TRBV20-1 to TRBJ2-1; 8 nucleotides match TRBD2. The V gene's germline CDR1 is DFQATT and CDR2 SNEGSKA (reference sequence). The length of the CDR3 is 14 residues. V shed 3 bases, J shed 7 bases, and the junction held 8 bases outside the gene matches. The CDR3 region is CSASKAGGGNEQFF. The CDR3 DNA sequence: TGCAGTGCTAGCAAGGCGGGGGGAGGGAATGAGCAGTTCTTC.